This T cell receptor beta chain was captured by sequencing in a study of cytomegalovirus exposure and HLA in healthy donors. This CDR3 comprises 13 residues. Germline V lookup: CDR1 GTSNPN, CDR2 SVGIG (reference sequence). Repertoires were generated with immunoSEQ multiplex PCR, while TCRdb's copy carries only in-frame clones and drops some. This sample has about 150,000 clones, with roughly nine tenths found just once. This TCR derives from a man younger than 30 in good health and CMV-seronegative. Sequences were obtained from PBMCs. This rearrangement joins TRBV30 to TRBJ1-3; maybe TRBD1 (5 bases). CDR3 DNA sequence: TGTACCGGCAGCAACGACCTCGGGGGCACCATATATTTT. It encodes CTGSNDLGGTIYF.